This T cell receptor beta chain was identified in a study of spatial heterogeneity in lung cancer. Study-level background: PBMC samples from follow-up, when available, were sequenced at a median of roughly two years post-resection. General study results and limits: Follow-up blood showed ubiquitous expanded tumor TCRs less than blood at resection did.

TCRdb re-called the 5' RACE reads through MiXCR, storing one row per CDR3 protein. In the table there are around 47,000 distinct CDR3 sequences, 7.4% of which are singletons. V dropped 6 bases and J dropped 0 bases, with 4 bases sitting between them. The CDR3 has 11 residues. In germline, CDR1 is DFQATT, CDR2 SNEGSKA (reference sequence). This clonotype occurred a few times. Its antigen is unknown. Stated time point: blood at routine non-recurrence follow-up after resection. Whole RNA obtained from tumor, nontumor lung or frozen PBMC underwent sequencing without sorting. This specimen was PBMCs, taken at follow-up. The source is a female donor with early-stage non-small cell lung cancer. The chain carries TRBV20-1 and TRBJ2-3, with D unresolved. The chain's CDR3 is CSAGSTDTQYF. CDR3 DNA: TGCAGTGCAGGTAGCACAGATACGCAGTATTTT.